These 15 T cell receptor beta chains share one sample of origin, sequenced in a study of blood T cell repertoires in COVID-19. Sequencing used immunoSEQ multiplex PCR; TCRdb keeps in-frame clones, though not all of them. This sample yields just over 250,000 clones, of which 88% are seen a single time; approximately 4.3% belongs to the top ten. The sequencing sample was made of peripheral blood. All receptors come from a man in his sixties who had recovered from COVID-19.

V usage is TRBV10-2 and J usage is TRBJ1-2, with D tentatively TRBD1 (5 bases). CDR3 length: 14 residues. Germline-derived CDR1 and CDR2 are WSHSY and SAAADI. Trimming took 8 bases from V and 3 from J, leaving 16 bases between them. Here the CDR3 DNA reads TGCGCCAGCTCTCCCGGACACGTTGACTATGGCTACACCTTC. Translating gives CASSPGHVDYGYTF.

CDR3 nucleotide sequence: TGTGCCAGCAGTGAATTTCCGGGGTCTAGTGGCTACGAGCAGTACTTC. This encodes CASSEFPGSSGYEQYF. This chain uses TRBV6-1 with TRBJ2-7; possible D gene TRBD2, 5 bases. CDR1 and CDR2 from the germline V gene are MNHNS and SASEGT. Trimming removed 2 bases from V and 3 bases from J, with 17 bases in between. The CDR3 sequence is 16 residues long.

Here the CDR3 DNA reads TGCGCCAGCAGCCCGACCGGGACAGGTGACATTCAGTACTTC. It yields the protein CASSPTGTGDIQYF. The chain joins TRBV5-1 to TRBJ2-4; TRBD1 matches at 8 bases. Germline V gives CDR1 SGHRS, CDR2 YFSETQ. The CDR3 loop spans 14 amino acids. J lost 8 bases, V lost 4 bases, and 8 bases had no gene match.

The chain links TRBV7-2 to TRBJ2-7, with 8 nucleotides matching TRBD2. CDR3 size: 16 residues. Germline lookup yields CDR1 SGHTA and CDR2 FQGNSA. V dropped 1 base and J dropped 1; count of bases not matched to a gene: 6. The CDR3 DNA is TGTGCCAGCAGCTTAGTCGGGGGGGCGAGGTCCTACGAGCAGTACTTC. Residues: CASSLVGGARSYEQYF.

This chain connects TRBV2 to TRBJ2-7; the D is unclear. Germline-derived CDR1 and CDR2 are SNHLY and FYNNEI. Between the trimmed V and J ends, which lost 6 bases and 2 bases, there was a span of 17 bases. The CDR3 totals 15 residues. CDR3 DNA: TGTGCCAGCAGACCAAATCGAGGCCCCCCCTACGAGCAGTACTTC. It codes for CASRPNRGPPYEQYF.

This chain connects TRBV6-5 to TRBJ1-4, with 9 bases that match TRBD1. This CDR3 region has 14 residues. Germline trimming cut 6 bases from V and 6 bases from J; bases unmatched to any gene: 5. Germline values: CDR1 MNHEY, CDR2 SVGAGI. The CDR3 is CASRQGQGHEKLFF. The CDR3 DNA reads as TGTGCCAGCAGACAGGGACAGGGACATGAAAAACTGTTTTTT.

V is TRBV4-1 and J is TRBJ1-2; D might be TRBD1 (5 bases). CDR3 length: 15 amino acids. Germline CDR1 and CDR2: MGHRA and YSYEKL. V shed 0 bases and J shed 5 bases, with 13 bases lying between them. CDR3 DNA: TGCGCCAGCAGCCAAGATCCTCAGGGATTATATGGCTACACCTTC. This encodes CASSQDPQGLYGYTF.

The chain employs TRBV7-2 and TRBJ1-1, with a tentative D call TRBD1 (5 bases). This CDR3 has 15 amino acids. V was shortened by 5 bases and J by 3 bases, with 16 bases between the two germline ends. Germline lookup yields CDR1 SGHTA and CDR2 FQGNSA. The CDR3 coding sequence is TGTGCCAGCAGCAAAAACGCGGGGGTTTACACTGAAGCTTTCTTT. It is translated as CASSKNAGVYTEAFF.

The chain employs TRBV9 and TRBJ2-1; 12 bases fit TRBD2. Germline values: CDR1 SGDLS, CDR2 YYNGEE. The CDR3 loop spans 15 amino acids. V shed 0 bases and J 12 bases; nucleotides not matched to a gene: 7. DNA for the CDR3: TGTGCCAGCAGCGTAGCTAGCGGGGGGGCGTCGGGGCAGTTCTTC. Protein: CASSVASGGASGQFF.

This clone was seen only once. The rearrangement joins TRBV6-5 to TRBJ2-7, with D maybe TRBD1 (5 bases). Looked up from germline, CDR1 is MNHEY and CDR2 is SVGAGI. This CDR3 region has 14 residues. Trimming pared 7 bases from V and 0 bases from J, leaving 13 bases between. CDR3 sequence reads: CASKSTASSYEQYF. CDR3 coding DNA: TGTGCCAGCAAATCGACAGCATCCTCCTACGAGCAGTACTTC.

The chain is built from TRBV6-5 and TRBJ1-4, with unresolved D. Germline CDR1 is MNHEY and CDR2 is SVGAGI. Trimming stripped 6 bases from V and 0 bases from J, with 8 bases between. The CDR3 has 14 amino acids. CDR3 region: CASSPVTTNEKLFF. CDR3 nucleotides: TGTGCCAGCAGCCCGGTTACAACTAATGAAAAACTGTTTTTT.

The genes are TRBV25-1 and TRBJ1-1, with 11 positions matching TRBD1. This CDR3 region has 13 residues. The germline gives CDR1 MGHDK, CDR2 SYGVNS. V shed 7 bases, J shed 4 bases, and the junction held 2 bases outside the gene matches. As DNA, the CDR3 is TGTGCCAGCATGGGGACAGGGGGCACTGAAGCTTTCTTT. Encoded protein: CASMGTGGTEAFF.

The chain joins TRBV2 to TRBJ2-7; possibly TRBD2 for D (5 bases). Germline loops: CDR1 SNHLY, CDR2 FYNNEI. The V gene lost 1 base and the J gene lost 1 base, with 11 bases spanning the gap. The CDR3 has 15 amino acids. The CDR3, as DNA: TGTGCCAGCAGTGAAGACCAGCGGCTGTCCTACGAGCAGTACTTC. It encodes CASSEDQRLSYEQYF.

This clone came up many times. CDR3 protein: CASSWDFLSSYEQYF. The CDR3 nucleotides read TGTGCCAGCAGTTGGGACTTTCTGAGCTCCTACGAGCAGTACTTC. V usage is TRBV27 and J usage is TRBJ2-7; D might be TRBD2 (6 bases). The ends were cut back, 4 bases at V and 0 bases at J, with 13 bases in the middle. The germline V gene has CDR1 MNHEY and CDR2 SMNVEV (reference sequence). The CDR3 length is 15 residues.

This sequence joins TRBV6-2 or TRBV6-3 and TRBJ2-1; D not certain. Germline CDR1 MNHEY, CDR2 SVGEGT. Trimming stripped 1 base from V and 3 bases from J, with 10 bases between. The CDR3 contains 15 residues. The CDR3 bases are TGTGCCAGCAGTTACTTTCGACTGAACTACAATGAGCAGTTCTTC. This sequence encodes CASSYFRLNYNEQFF.